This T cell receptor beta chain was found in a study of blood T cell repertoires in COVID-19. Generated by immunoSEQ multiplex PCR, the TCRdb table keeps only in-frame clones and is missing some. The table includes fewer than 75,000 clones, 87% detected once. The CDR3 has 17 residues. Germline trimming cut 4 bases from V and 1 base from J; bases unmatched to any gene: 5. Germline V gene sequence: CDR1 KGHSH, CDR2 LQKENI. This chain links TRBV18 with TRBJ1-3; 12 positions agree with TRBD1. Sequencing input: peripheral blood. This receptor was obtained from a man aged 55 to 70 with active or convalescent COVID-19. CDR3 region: CASSRDRGLKSGNTIYF. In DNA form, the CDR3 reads TGTGCCAGCTCACGGGACAGGGGGCTGAAGTCTGGAAACACCATATATTTT.